This T cell receptor (beta chain) derives from a study of blood T cell repertoires in COVID-19. Background on the study: The origin of the acute and convalescent COVID-19 samples was the United States, Italy and Spain.

The V gene end was trimmed by 5 bases and the J gene end by 2 bases; junction bases not matched to a gene: 10. This CDR3 region has 17 residues. CDR1 and CDR2 from the germline V gene are SGHTA and FQGNSA. Method: immunoSEQ multiplex PCR; TCRdb's copy keeps in-frame clones and lacks some. Of 200,000 to 250,000 clones listed, 75% to 90% are singletons. The sequenced sample was PBMCs or T cells enriched from blood (not recorded which). V gene TRBV7-2 combines with J gene TRBJ1-3; 9 bases are a match to TRBD1. The receptor was isolated from a woman aged 30 to 39 with acute COVID-19. In nucleotides, the CDR3 is TGTGCCAGCAGCGTGACAGGGGGAGGCTCCACTGGAAACACCATATATTTT. Its protein is CASSVTGGGSTGNTIYF.